This T cell receptor beta chain was sequenced for a study of STAT5B mutations in CD4+ large granular lymphocyte leukemia (dated by TCRdb to 2021 to 2024). Notes on the research overall: Among healthy controls, the CDR3 'QG' motif was associated with a particular HLA allele. The study compared the TCRbeta repertoires of patients with CD4+ T-cell large granular lymphocyte leukemia against the TCRbeta repertoires of healthy blood donors. Flow cytometry performed on FACSCanto II or FACSVerse showed that the purified fractions had more than 95% purity among lymphocytes.

Concerning this clone: Its specific antigen is unknown. Per-base qualities were not stored, and no clone one base away is much larger.

The healthy controls were around 35 blood donors, and the buffy coats of these donors were supplied by the Finnish Red Cross blood service. All TCR-sequenced material derived from peripheral blood: patient blood samples and healthy donor buffy coats. Peripheral blood mononuclear cells were isolated by Ficoll-Hypaque gradient centrifugation. CD4+ cells were magnetically purified from the buffy coats of healthy controls. The Gentra Puregene Cell and Tissue kit was used to extract genomic DNA, and a Qubit 2.0 fluorometer was used to measure the amount of genomic DNA. General study outcomes and caveats: The data were not HLA-matched, and the higher clonality in CD4+ T-LGLL than in CD8+ T-LGLL could be due to the relatively small sample size. CD4-sorted patient repertoires appeared more clonal than healthy CD4+ repertoires, and this difference persisted after removing the putative leukemic clones. TRBV06-family usage was enriched among the top patient clones (8/27) compared with healthy controls (2/35). Each patient's main leukemic clonotypes were private, but roughly a quarter of these clonotypes showed up at low frequency in the non-leukemic repertoires of other patients.

The immunoSEQ assay at survey resolution was applied to genomic DNA for sequencing of TCRbeta rearrangements. As for how the authors treated the data: A lowest detectable productive clonotype frequency of 2.59 x 10-5 was observed in the TCR sequencing data. Analyses included only productive TCRbeta rearrangements, meaning complete and in-frame sequences. The clonality of each sample was calculated as Simpson clonality in the immunoSEQ Analyzer version 3.0. Clones were binned by frequency as very rare, small, medium, large (1-20%) or hyperexpanded (>20%). Generation probabilities were estimated with OLGA 1.2.3, V-gene circos plots were generated with VDJtools, specificities were searched for in VDJdb, and CDR3 motifs were identified with GLIPH. Here the immuneACCESS table is served through TCRdb, limited to in-frame sequences with V and J called. Missing clones are a known gap in these copies; in checked studies unresolved V genes cover under half, and the rest lacks a known reason. V and J calls and clone size are those listed in that table; D and trimming were worked out from the DNA. This sample comprises about 23,000 clones, approximately 80% of them detected only once. Clones ranked in the top ten supply roughly 0.43% of the sample.

Inclusive of the bounding cysteine and phenylalanine, the CDR3 is 16 residues long. Only the CDR3 DNA stays, 48 bases, in frame from base 1. The germline V gene provides CDR1 SGDLS and CDR2 YYNGEE. V lost 3 bases and J lost 2 bases, and the count of bases not matched to a germline gene is 8. The receptor was derived from a human donor in good health. Sequencing was carried out using CD4+ T cells from blood buffy coats. Recombination linked TRBV9 to TRBJ1-3; 7 nucleotides in the junction match TRBD1. The CDR3: CASSAYPGTAGNTIYF. The DNA is as follows: TGTGCCAGCAGCGCTTATCCCGGGACAGCTGGAAACACCATATATTTT.